Listed here are 10 T cell receptor beta chains from one sample, sequenced in a study of blood T cells in healthy people across ages. Primed by a sample-barcoded 5' primer and a J-beta primer mix, a second PCR proceeded for 7 to 11 cycles. TCRdb reprocessed the 5' RACE reads with MiXCR, giving one entry per CDR3 protein. Of around 1,900,000 distinct CDR3 sequences in the sample, 35% to 50% were seen once. The sample taken for sequencing was blood. The receptors originated from a human donor in good health.

This chain uses TRBV7-2 with TRBJ1-5; D uncertain. Between the trimmed V and J ends, which lost 3 bases and 2 bases, there was a span of 11 bases. The CDR3 contains 15 residues. In germline, CDR1 is SGHTA, CDR2 FQGNSA. CDR3 protein: CASSLSVDGNQPQHF. The CDR3 nucleotides are TGTGCCAGCAGCTTGAGCGTGGATGGCAATCAGCCCCAGCATTTT.

The J gene is TRBJ2-7, the V gene TRBV20-1; D is possibly TRBD2 (5 bases). CDR3 length: 15 amino acids. The germline gives CDR1 DFQATT, CDR2 SNEGSKA (reference sequence). V lost 5 bases and J 2 bases, leaving 19 bases between the germline ends. The chain's CDR3 is CSAEPPRGLAYEQYF. CDR3 coding DNA: TGCAGTGCTGAACCCCCTCGAGGGTTGGCCTACGAGCAGTACTTC.

The rearrangement joins TRBV20-1 to TRBJ2-1; D remains unclear. This CDR3 has 12 amino acids. Germline CDR1 and CDR2: DFQATT and SNEGSKA (reference sequence). V was pared by 1 base and J by 11 bases, with 12 bases between. The CDR3 region is CSARGVNLKQFF. The CDR3 DNA sequence: TGCAGTGCTAGAGGGGTGAACTTAAAGCAGTTCTTC.

This clonotype has just a few counts. The chain joins TRBV15 to TRBJ2-1; D unresolved. The CDR3 contains 11 residues. Deletions cut 3 bases from V and 6 bases from J, with 3 bases between. Germline V CDR1 and CDR2: LNHNV, YYDKDF (reference sequence). The CDR3 sequence is CATSRTNEQFF. The CDR3, as DNA: TGTGCCACCAGCAGGACCAATGAGCAGTTCTTC. Together with reference TRBV15 and TRBJ2-1, the CDR3 gives the full variable domain: DAMVIQNPRYQVTQFGKPVTLSCSQTLNHNVMYWYQQKSSQAPKLLFHYYDKDFNNEADTPDNFQSRRPNTSFCFLDIRSPGLGDTAMYLCATSRTNEQFFGPGTRLTVL.

This clonotype was observed many times. The gene calls are TRBV6-2 or TRBV6-3 and TRBJ1-5, with D possibly matching TRBD1 (5 bases). Looked up from germline, CDR1 is MNHEY and CDR2 is SVGEGT. This CDR3 spans 15 amino acids. V was shortened by 4 bases and J by 3 bases, with 13 bases between the two germline ends. CDR3 bases: TGTGCCAGCAGTTCCTTAGGACAACCCAATCAGCCCCAGCATTTT. It is translated as CASSSLGQPNQPQHF.

The V call is TRBV6-5, the J call TRBJ1-2; 7 bases agree with TRBD1. V dropped 5 bases and J dropped 6; count of bases not matched to a gene: 9. The length of the CDR3 is 14 residues. Germline-derived CDR1 and CDR2 are MNHEY and SVGAGI. CDR3: CASSKQGRENGYTF. CDR3 DNA: TGTGCCAGCAGTAAACAGGGGAGAGAGAATGGCTACACCTTC.

In this sample, this clonotype turned up a few times. The V gene is TRBV20-1, the J gene TRBJ1-4; 7 positions agree with TRBD1. The CDR3 extends over 13 amino acids. With 3 bases clipped from V and 8 bases from J, the junction kept 6 bases outside the gene matches. Germline lookup yields CDR1 DFQATT and CDR2 SNEGSKA (reference sequence). The CDR3 loop is CSASKGAEEKLFF. The CDR3, as DNA: TGCAGTGCTAGTAAGGGGGCCGAAGAAAAACTGTTTTTT.

This clonotype showed up just once. This chain uses TRBV7-3 with TRBJ1-2, with no clear D. Germline V gives CDR1 SGHTA, CDR2 FQGTGA. The CDR3 loop spans 13 amino acids. The V end was cut by 5 bases, the J end by 8 bases, with 15 bases between. The CDR3 DNA is TGTGCCAGCAGCCCCAATCCCAGACTCGGCTACACCTTC. Translated: CASSPNPRLGYTF.

The gene calls are TRBV4-2 and TRBJ2-6; D is undetermined. V lost 0 bases, J lost 0 bases, and 15 bases lay in between. The CDR3 spans 19 residues. Germline V gene data show CDR1 as LGHNA and CDR2 as YNFKEQ. DNA of the CDR3: TGTGCCAGCAGCCAAGATGGTCAGTTCTTCCTCTCTGGGGCCAACGTCCTGACTTTC. Amino acid sequence: CASSQDGQFFLSGANVLTF.

The V call is TRBV7-2, the J call TRBJ1-2; 7 bases fit TRBD1. Germline V gives CDR1 SGHTA, CDR2 FQGNSA. This CDR3 region has 13 residues. The J segment lost 6 bases and the V segment lost 6 bases, leaving 7 bases of the junction unmatched. CDR3 loop: CASRVTGKHGYTF. As DNA, the CDR3 is TGTGCCAGCAGAGTGACAGGGAAGCATGGCTACACCTTC.